The 10 T cell receptor beta chains listed next were all sequenced from one sample in a study of cytomegalovirus exposure and HLA in healthy donors. In the PCR, 60 Vbeta and 13 Jbeta primers were used. Only in-frame clones appear in the TCRdb table, and some are missing; sequencing was by immunoSEQ multiplex PCR. The sample records about 120,000 clones, about 8% being singletons. The sequenced material came from PBMCs. The source of these receptors is a woman aged 40 to 49 in good health and CMV-seropositive.

The chain joins TRBV7-3 to TRBJ1-1; no definite D call. V was shortened by 2 bases and J by 1 base, with 8 bases between the two germline ends. CDR3 length: 14 residues. Looked up from germline, CDR1 is SGHTA and CDR2 is FQGTGA. The CDR3 loop reads CASSLGNANTEAFF. Written as DNA, the CDR3 is TGTGCCAGCAGCTTAGGCAACGCGAACACTGAAGCTTTCTTT.

This sequence joins TRBV5-1 and TRBJ2-5; no reliable D call. V was pared by 1 base and J by 4 bases, with 5 bases between. The CDR3 is made up of 12 amino acids. Germline V gives CDR1 SGHRS, CDR2 YFSETQ. The DNA for the CDR3 is TGCGCCAGCAGCTTGAACAGAGAGACCCAGTACTTC. This gives the protein CASSLNRETQYF.

V is TRBV28 and J is TRBJ1-1; 8 bases fit TRBD1. CDR1 and CDR2 from the germline V gene are MDHEN and SYDVKM. The CDR3 covers 18 residues. V lost 2 bases and J lost 3; bases outside the gene matches: 14. CDR3 sequence (DNA): TGTGCCAGCAGTTTAAATCGACAGGGGTGGGGTCGGGACACTGAAGCTTTCTTT. It yields the protein CASSLNRQGWGRDTEAFF.

The chain's CDR3 is CASSFLRDRDVTQYF. The CDR3 nucleotides read TGTGCCAGCAGTTTTTTAAGGGACAGGGATGTGACCCAGTACTTC. The chain carries TRBV28 and TRBJ2-5; 9 bases align to TRBD1. The CDR3 runs 15 residues. The junction had 9 bases not matched to a gene; V was cut back by 3 bases and J by 7 bases. Germline values: CDR1 MDHEN, CDR2 SYDVKM.

This clone was observed a few times. The rearrangement links TRBV5-1 to TRBJ2-7; TRBD1 matches at 12 bases. This CDR3 is 13 amino acids long. Trimming cost V 6 bases and J 4 bases; bases outside gene matches: 2. The germline V gene has CDR1 SGHRS and CDR2 YFSETQ. The CDR3 sequence: CASTGQGAYEQYF. The CDR3 coding sequence is TGCGCCAGCACGGGACAGGGGGCATACGAGCAGTACTTC.

This clone was seen only a few times. The V and J genes are TRBV4-2 and TRBJ1-6; D unresolved. The CDR3 extends over 14 amino acids. V was cut by 0 bases and J by 12 bases, with 12 bases left in between. The germline V gene encodes CDR1 LGHNA and CDR2 YNFKEQ. The CDR3 coding sequence is TGTGCCAGCAGCCAAGATGGGCATTCACAACCCCTCCACTTT. Protein sequence: CASSQDGHSQPLHF.

The chain combines TRBV7-6 with TRBJ2-1; D may be TRBD1 (5 bases). CDR3 length equals 17 residues. The V and J ends lost 0 bases and 3 bases respectively, with 15 bases between them. Germline CDR1 SGHVS, CDR2 FNYEAQ. The CDR3 loop reads CASSLAWGETVYNEQFF. The CDR3 region has the DNA TGTGCCAGCAGCTTAGCGTGGGGCGAAACCGTCTACAATGAGCAGTTCTTC. Full variable domain (remainder filled in from reference TRBV7-6 and TRBJ2-1): GAGVSQSPRYKVTKRGQDVALRCDPISGHVSLYWYRQALGQGPEFLTYFNYEAQQDKSGLPNDRFSAERPEGSISTLTIQRTEQRDSAMYRCASSLAWGETVYNEQFFGPGTRLTVL.

In DNA, the CDR3 is TGTGCCAGCAGAACCTGGGGGGGGCACACCGGGGAGCTGTTTTTT. Amino acid sequence: CASRTWGGHTGELFF. The chain has TRBV5-6 and TRBJ2-2, with D possibly being TRBD2 (7 bases). The V gene lost 5 bases and the J gene lost 3 bases, with 14 bases spanning the gap. The CDR3 loop spans 15 amino acids. CDR1 and CDR2 from the germline V gene are SGHDT and YYEEEE.

This clone was detected a few times. The V call is TRBV5-1, the J call TRBJ1-5; D is perhaps TRBD1 (5 bases). The germline gives CDR1 SGHRS, CDR2 YFSETQ. Deletions cut 4 bases from V and 6 bases from J, with 20 bases between. CDR3 size: 16 residues. CDR3 DNA: TGCGCCAGCAGCCCCGGGGGTTTGACAGCGGGTCAGCCCCAGCATTTT. This codes for CASSPGGLTAGQPQHF.

This clone showed up just a few times. V is TRBV11-2 and J is TRBJ1-4; D is unclear. Germline CDR1 and CDR2: SGHAT and FQNNGV. This CDR3 has 14 residues. Trimming left V 1 base short and J 8 bases short, with 11 bases between. The CDR3 nucleotides are TGTGCCAGCAGCTTAGGTTATCGGGAGGAAAAACTGTTTTTT. It translates to CASSLGYREEKLFF.